The clone carrying this TCR beta chain was counted a few times. The antigen remains unidentified. The source of the sample is a study of post-analysis software for immune sequencing data. Unique molecular identifiers were built into the TCR beta cDNA libraries. In TCRdb, the PCR reads were re-called with MiXCR into one record per CDR3 protein. The sample lists 750,000 to 950,000 distinct CDR3 sequences; 35% to 55% were seen once. Study-wide findings and caveats: The authors found that F measure strongly co-clustered same-batch samples. In multiple sclerosis, normalized Chao1 diversity was significantly below that of controls.

This clonotype was sampled from a girl between 5 and 17 years old with multiple sclerosis. The sequencing input was blood.

DNA of the CDR3: TGTGCCAGCAGCCAAGAGGGGCTCCGGGGCGGGGAGCTGTTTTTT. Protein: CASSQEGLRGGELFF. The rearrangement links TRBV3-1 to TRBJ2-2; D possibly uses TRBD1 or TRBD2 (5 bases each). Germline V CDR1 and CDR2: LGHDT, YNNKEL (reference sequence). V was trimmed by 0 bases and J by 7 bases, leaving 12 bases between them. The CDR3 loop spans 15 amino acids.